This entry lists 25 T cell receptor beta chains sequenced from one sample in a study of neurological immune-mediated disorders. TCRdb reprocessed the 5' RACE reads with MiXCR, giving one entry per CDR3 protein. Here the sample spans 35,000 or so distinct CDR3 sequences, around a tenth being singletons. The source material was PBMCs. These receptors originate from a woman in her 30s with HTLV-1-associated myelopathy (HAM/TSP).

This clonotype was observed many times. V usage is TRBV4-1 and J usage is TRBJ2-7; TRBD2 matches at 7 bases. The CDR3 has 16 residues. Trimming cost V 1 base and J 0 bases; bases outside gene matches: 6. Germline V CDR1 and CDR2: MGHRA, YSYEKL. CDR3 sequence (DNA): TGCGCCAGCAGCCAAGTACCGCGGGGGAGCTCCTACGAGCAGTACTTC. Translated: CASSQVPRGSSYEQYF.

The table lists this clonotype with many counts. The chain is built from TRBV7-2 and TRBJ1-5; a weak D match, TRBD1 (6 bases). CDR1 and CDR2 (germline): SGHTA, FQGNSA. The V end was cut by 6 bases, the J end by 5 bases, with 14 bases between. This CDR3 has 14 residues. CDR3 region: CASSYGQLHQPQHF. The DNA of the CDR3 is TGTGCCAGCAGTTACGGACAGCTCCATCAGCCCCAGCATTTT.

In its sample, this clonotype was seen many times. CDR3 DNA: TGCGCCAGCAGCTTCCAGGTGGGTGAGCAGTTCTTC. It codes for CASSFQVGEQFF. This chain uses TRBV5-1 with TRBJ2-1; D is unresolved. This CDR3 contains 12 residues. From germline, CDR1 is SGHRS and CDR2 YFSETQ. V was shortened by 2 bases and J by 9 bases, with 9 bases between the two germline ends. Looking up the rest from reference TRBV5-1 and TRBJ2-1 gives the full variable domain: KAGVTQTPRYLIKTRGQQVTLSCSPISGHRSVSWYQQTPGQGLQFLFEYFSETQRNKGNFPGRFSGRQFSNSRSEMNVSTLELGDSALYLCASSFQVGEQFFGPGTRLTVL.

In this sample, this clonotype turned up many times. The CDR3 reads CASDTRSGNTIYF. CDR3 sequence (DNA): TGTGCCAGCGACACGAGATCTGGAAACACCATATATTTT. The chain links TRBV12-3 or TRBV12-4 to TRBJ1-3; D not resolved. V gave up 8 bases and J gave up 1 base, with 9 bases separating them. CDR3 size: 13 residues.

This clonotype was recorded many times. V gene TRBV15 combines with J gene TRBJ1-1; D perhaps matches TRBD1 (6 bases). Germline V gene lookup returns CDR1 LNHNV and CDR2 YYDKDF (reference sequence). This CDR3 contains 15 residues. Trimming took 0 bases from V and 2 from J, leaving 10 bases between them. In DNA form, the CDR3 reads TGTGCCACCAGCAGAGAGGACAGTTACAACACTGAAGCTTTCTTT. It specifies CATSREDSYNTEAFF.

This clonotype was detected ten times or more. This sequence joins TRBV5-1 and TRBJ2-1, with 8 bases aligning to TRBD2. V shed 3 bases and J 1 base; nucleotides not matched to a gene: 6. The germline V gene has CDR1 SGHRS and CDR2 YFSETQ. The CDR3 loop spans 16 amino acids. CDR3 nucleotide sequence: TGCGCCAGCAGCTGGCCCAGCGGGGGTTCCTACAATGAGCAGTTCTTC. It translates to CASSWPSGGSYNEQFF. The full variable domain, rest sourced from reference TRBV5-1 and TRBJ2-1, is KAGVTQTPRYLIKTRGQQVTLSCSPISGHRSVSWYQQTPGQGLQFLFEYFSETQRNKGNFPGRFSGRQFSNSRSEMNVSTLELGDSALYLCASSWPSGGSYNEQFFGPGTRLTVL.

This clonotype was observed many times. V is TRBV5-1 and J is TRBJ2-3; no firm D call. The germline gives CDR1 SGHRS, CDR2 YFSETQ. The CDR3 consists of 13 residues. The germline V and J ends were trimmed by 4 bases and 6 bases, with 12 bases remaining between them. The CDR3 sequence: CASSSRTVDTQYF. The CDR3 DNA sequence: TGCGCCAGCAGCAGCCGGACCGTGGATACGCAGTATTTT.

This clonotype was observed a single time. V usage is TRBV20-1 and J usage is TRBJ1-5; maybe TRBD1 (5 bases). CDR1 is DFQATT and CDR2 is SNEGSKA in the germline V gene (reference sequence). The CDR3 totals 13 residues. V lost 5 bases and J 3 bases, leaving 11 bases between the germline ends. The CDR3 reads CSAGKGSNQPQHF. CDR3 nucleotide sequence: TGCAGTGCTGGAAAGGGGTCCAATCAGCCCCAGCATTTT.

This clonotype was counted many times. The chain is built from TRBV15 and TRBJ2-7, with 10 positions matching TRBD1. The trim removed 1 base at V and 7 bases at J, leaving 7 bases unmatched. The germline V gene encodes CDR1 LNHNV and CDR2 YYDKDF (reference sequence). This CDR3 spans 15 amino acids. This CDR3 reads CATSRVRTGGKEQYF. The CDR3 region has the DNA TGTGCCACCAGCAGAGTCAGGACAGGGGGTAAGGAGCAGTACTTC.

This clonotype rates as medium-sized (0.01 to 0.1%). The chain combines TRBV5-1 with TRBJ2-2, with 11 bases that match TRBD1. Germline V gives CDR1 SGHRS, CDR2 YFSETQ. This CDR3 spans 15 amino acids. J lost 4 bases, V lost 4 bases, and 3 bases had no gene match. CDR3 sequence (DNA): TGCGCCAGCAGCCGGACAGGGGGCTTCACCGGGGAGCTGTTTTTT. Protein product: CASSRTGGFTGELFF.

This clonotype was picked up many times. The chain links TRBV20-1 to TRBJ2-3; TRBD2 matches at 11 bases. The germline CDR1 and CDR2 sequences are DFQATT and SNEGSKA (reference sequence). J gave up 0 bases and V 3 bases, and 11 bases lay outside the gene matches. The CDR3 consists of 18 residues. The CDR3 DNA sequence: TGCAGTGCTAGGTCGCTAGCGGGGGGCGACCGTAGCACAGATACGCAGTATTTT. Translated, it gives CSARSLAGGDRSTDTQYF.

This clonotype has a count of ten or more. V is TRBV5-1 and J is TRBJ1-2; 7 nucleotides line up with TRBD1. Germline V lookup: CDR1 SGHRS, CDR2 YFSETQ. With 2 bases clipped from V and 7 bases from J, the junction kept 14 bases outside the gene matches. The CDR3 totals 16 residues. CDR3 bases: TGCGCCAGCAGCTTATCAGGCCTCCAGGGGGAGCGTGGCTACACCTTC. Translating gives CASSLSGLQGERGYTF.

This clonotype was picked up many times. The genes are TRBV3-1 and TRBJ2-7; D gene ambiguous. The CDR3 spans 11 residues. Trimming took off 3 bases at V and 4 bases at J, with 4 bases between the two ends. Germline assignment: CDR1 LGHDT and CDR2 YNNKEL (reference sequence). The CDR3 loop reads CASSQLYEQYF. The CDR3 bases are TGTGCCAGCAGCCAGCTTTACGAGCAGTACTTC.

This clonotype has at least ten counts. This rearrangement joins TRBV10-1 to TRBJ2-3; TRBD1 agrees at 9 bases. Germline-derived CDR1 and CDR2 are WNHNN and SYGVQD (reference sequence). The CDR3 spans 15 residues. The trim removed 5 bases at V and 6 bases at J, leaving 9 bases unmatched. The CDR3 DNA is TGCGCCAGCAGTCCGGGACAGGGTACGGAGGATACGCAGTATTTT. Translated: CASSPGQGTEDTQYF.

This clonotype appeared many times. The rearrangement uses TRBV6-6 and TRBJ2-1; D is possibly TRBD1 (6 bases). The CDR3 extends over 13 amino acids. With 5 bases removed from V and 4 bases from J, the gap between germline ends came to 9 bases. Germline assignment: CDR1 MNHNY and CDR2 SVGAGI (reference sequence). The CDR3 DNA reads TGTGCCAGCAGTGGGGGCCAGTACAATGAGCAGTTCTTC. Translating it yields CASSGGQYNEQFF.

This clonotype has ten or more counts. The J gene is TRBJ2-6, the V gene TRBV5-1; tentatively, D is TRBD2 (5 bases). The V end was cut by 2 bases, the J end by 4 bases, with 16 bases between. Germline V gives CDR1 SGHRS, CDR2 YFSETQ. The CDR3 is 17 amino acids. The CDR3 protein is CASSLAPSGIGANVLTF. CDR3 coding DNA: TGCGCCAGCAGCTTAGCCCCCTCGGGGATCGGGGCCAACGTCCTGACTTTC.

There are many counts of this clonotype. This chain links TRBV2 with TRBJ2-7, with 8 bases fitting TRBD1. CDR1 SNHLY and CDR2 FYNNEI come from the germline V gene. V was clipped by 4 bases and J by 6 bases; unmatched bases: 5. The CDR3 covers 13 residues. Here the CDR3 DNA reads TGTGCCAGCAGTGGGACAGGGATTGGCGAGCAGTACTTC. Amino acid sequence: CASSGTGIGEQYF.

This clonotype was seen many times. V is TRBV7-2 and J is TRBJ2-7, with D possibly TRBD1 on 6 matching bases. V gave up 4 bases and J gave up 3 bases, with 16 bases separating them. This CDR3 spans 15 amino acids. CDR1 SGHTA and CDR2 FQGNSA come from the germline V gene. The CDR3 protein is CASSSELGAGYEQYF. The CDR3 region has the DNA TGTGCCAGCAGCTCCGAGCTGGGGGCAGGCTACGAGCAGTACTTC.

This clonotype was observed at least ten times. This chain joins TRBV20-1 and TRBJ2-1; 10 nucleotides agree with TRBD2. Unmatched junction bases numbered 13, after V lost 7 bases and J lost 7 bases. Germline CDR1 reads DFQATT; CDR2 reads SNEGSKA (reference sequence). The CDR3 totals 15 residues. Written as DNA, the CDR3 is TGCAGTGAGCGGGCTAGCGGGGGCACGAGGAATGAGCAGTTCTTC. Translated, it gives CSERASGGTRNEQFF.

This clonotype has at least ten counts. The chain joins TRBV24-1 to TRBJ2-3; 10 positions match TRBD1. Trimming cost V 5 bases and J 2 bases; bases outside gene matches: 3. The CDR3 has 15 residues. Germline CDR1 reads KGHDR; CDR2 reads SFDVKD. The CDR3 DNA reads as TGTGCCACCAGTGGGACAGGGGGAGTCACAGATACGCAGTATTTT. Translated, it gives CATSGTGGVTDTQYF.

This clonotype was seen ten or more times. The chain's CDR3 is CASRRGGTTYEQYF. The CDR3 bases are TGCGCCAGCAGGAGGGGGGGCACGACCTACGAGCAGTACTTC. The chain carries TRBV5-1 and TRBJ2-7; maybe TRBD2 (7 bases). V gave up 5 bases and J gave up 2 bases, with 14 bases separating them. This CDR3 contains 14 residues. The germline V gene encodes CDR1 SGHRS and CDR2 YFSETQ.

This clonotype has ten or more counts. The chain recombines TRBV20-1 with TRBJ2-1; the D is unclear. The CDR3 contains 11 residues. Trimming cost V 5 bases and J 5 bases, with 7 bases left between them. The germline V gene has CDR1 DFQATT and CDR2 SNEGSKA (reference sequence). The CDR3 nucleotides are TGCAGTGCTGTTAGGAACAATGAGCAGTTCTTC. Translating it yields CSAVRNNEQFF.

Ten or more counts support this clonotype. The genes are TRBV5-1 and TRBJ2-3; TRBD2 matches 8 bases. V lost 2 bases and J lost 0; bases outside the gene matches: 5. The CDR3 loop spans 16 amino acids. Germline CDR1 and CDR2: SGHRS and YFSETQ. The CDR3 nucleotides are TGCGCCAGCAGCTTTAAGCGGGGGACTAGCACAGATACGCAGTATTTT. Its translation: CASSFKRGTSTDTQYF.

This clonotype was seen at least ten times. CDR3 region: CSATPSSRYEKLFF. Here the CDR3 DNA reads TGCAGTGCTACCCCATCCTCGCGCTATGAAAAACTGTTTTTT. The chain joins TRBV20-1 to TRBJ1-4; D unresolved. V lost 4 bases and J 6 bases, leaving 15 bases between the germline ends. The V gene's germline CDR1 is DFQATT and CDR2 SNEGSKA (reference sequence). The CDR3 is made up of 14 amino acids.

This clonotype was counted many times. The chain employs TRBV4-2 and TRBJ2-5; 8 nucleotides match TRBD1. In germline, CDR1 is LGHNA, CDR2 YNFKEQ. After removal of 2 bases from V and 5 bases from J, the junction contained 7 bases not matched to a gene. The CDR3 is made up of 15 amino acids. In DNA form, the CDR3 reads TGTGCCAGCAGCCAACCTTCCGCAGGGGGCGAGACCCAGTACTTC. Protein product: CASSQPSAGGETQYF.